The entry that follows covers one T cell receptor (beta chain) sequence. Antigen unknown. After isolation, RNA underwent reverse transcription to generate cDNA as the sequencing template. Only in-frame clones appear in the TCRdb table, and some are missing; sequencing was by immunoSEQ multiplex PCR. The data contain under 350,000 clones, 58% of them singletons. This sample is drawn from a study of CD8+ T cells in alopecia areata. Study-wide points: Clarity of TCR sharing across patients fell short of that in mice, possibly HLA-related. How baseline CD8+ expansion relates to response remains uncertain (there was one nonresponder). Among the top 100, expanded CD8+ clones were significantly decreased by tofacitinib, as was scalp clonality. Researchers report lesional scalp, most notably alopecia totalis/universalis, outstripped normal scalp in clonality.

This sample's treatment: oral pan-JAK inhibitor, 5-10 mg twice daily. J lost 5 bases, V lost 0 bases, and 7 bases had no gene match. This CDR3 has 15 residues. Germline lookup yields CDR1 SGDLS and CDR2 YYNGEE. The gene calls are TRBV9 and TRBJ2-5, with 7 bases fitting TRBD1. The specimen comprised CD4+ T cells sorted from blood, sampled at week 24, from a patient treated with tofacitinib. The TCR comes from a human donor with alopecia areata. In nucleotides, the CDR3 is TGTGCCAGCAGCGTAGAGGTCAGGGGGATCGAGACCCAGTACTTC. Amino acids: CASSVEVRGIETQYF.